One and the same sample provided the 25 T cell receptor beta chains below, sequenced in a study of identical twins. Via MiXCR, TCRdb re-called the 5' RACE reads, giving one row per CDR3 protein. The sample consists of 200,000 to 250,000 distinct CDR3 sequences, 6% to 9% of them appearing once. The same sample was also studied in work on yellow fever vaccine responses in identical twins.

Sequenced sample: memory (CD45RO+) T cells sorted from blood. The receptors were sampled from a woman younger than 30 in good health.

This clonotype turned up a few times. CDR3 region: CASSPTGARTDTQYF. DNA for the CDR3: TGTGCCAGCAGCCCTACCGGGGCCCGCACAGATACGCAGTATTTT. This chain uses TRBV5-6 with TRBJ2-3; TRBD1 or TRBD2 may be the D gene (5 bases each). Germline CDR1 and CDR2: SGHDT and YYEEEE. This CDR3 contains 15 residues. V was trimmed by 4 bases and J by 1 base, leaving 13 bases between them.

This clonotype was detected a few times. This chain joins TRBV20-1 and TRBJ2-7, with a possible D match to TRBD1 (6 bases). The germline V gene has CDR1 DFQATT and CDR2 SNEGSKA (reference sequence). The length of the CDR3 is 16 residues. Trimming took 1 base from V and 0 from J, leaving 16 bases between them. CDR3 amino acids: CSARGGDRISSYEQYF. In nucleotides, the CDR3 is TGCAGTGCTAGAGGAGGCGACAGGATTAGCTCCTACGAGCAGTACTTC.

This clonotype appeared a few times. The V and J genes are TRBV25-1 and TRBJ2-1; TRBD2 matches at 7 bases. V trimming: 3 bases; J trimming: 7 bases; junction bases outside the gene matches: 9. The CDR3 extends over 15 amino acids. Germline V gene sequence: CDR1 MGHDK, CDR2 SYGVNS. The CDR3 DNA sequence: TGTGCCAGCAGTGATGTTGGCGGGGGAGGGAATGAGCAGTTCTTC. It encodes CASSDVGGGGNEQFF.

This chain connects TRBV7-8 to TRBJ1-2; no clear D gene. The germline V gene encodes CDR1 SGHVS and CDR2 FQNEAQ. CDR3 length: 12 amino acids. V was shortened by 5 bases and J by 14 bases, with 18 bases between the two germline ends. CDR3 region: CASSTGLVCWTF. CDR3 nucleotides: TGTGCCAGCAGCACCGGGCTCGTCTGCTGGACCTTC. Complete variable domain (other parts from reference TRBV7-8 and TRBJ1-2): GAGVSQSPRYKVAKRGQDVALRCDPISGHVSLFWYQQALGQGPEFLTYFQNEAQLDKSGLPSDRFFAERPEGSVSTLKIQRTQQEDSAVYLCASSTGLVCWTFGSGTRLTVV.

This clonotype was seen ten or more times. The chain is built from TRBV15 and TRBJ2-1, with 11 nucleotides matching TRBD2. The J segment lost 8 bases and the V segment lost 5 bases, leaving 11 bases of the junction unmatched. This CDR3 spans 16 amino acids. CDR1 is LNHNV, CDR2 YYDKDF, per germline (reference sequence). Here the CDR3 reads CATSRSPLAGVYEQFF. As DNA, the CDR3 is TGTGCCACCAGCCGTTCCCCACTAGCGGGAGTTTATGAGCAGTTCTTC.

This clonotype has just a few counts. The chain couples TRBV6-6 to TRBJ2-7; 7 bases are a match to TRBD2. Germline CDR1 MNHNY, CDR2 SVGAGI (reference sequence). The CDR3 length is 13 residues. The junction had 5 bases not matched to a gene; V was cut back by 2 bases and J by 7 bases. The DNA for the CDR3 is TGTGCCAGCAGTTACGCGGCTAGCGGTGAGCAGTACTTC. Translating it yields CASSYAASGEQYF.

This clonotype occurred many times. The chain recombines TRBV9 with TRBJ2-1; 8 positions agree with TRBD2. CDR1 SGDLS and CDR2 YYNGEE come from the germline V gene. Losses at the gene ends were 4 bases for V and 4 bases for J; bases not matched to a gene: 7. CDR3 length: 15 amino acids. The CDR3 DNA sequence: TGTGCCAGCAGCCCCCGACTAGCGCAATACAATGAGCAGTTCTTC. The encoded protein is CASSPRLAQYNEQFF.

This clonotype was seen many times. The chain carries TRBV6-6 and TRBJ2-2, with D maybe TRBD1 (5 bases). This CDR3 has 11 amino acids. The germline V and J ends were trimmed by 8 bases and 6 bases, with 7 bases remaining between them. CDR1 is MNHNY, CDR2 SVGAGI, per germline (reference sequence). The DNA for the CDR3 is TGTGCCAGCCAGGGCGCCGGGGAGCTGTTTTTT. Translating gives CASQGAGELFF.

This clonotype was seen a few times. The chain joins TRBV7-9 to TRBJ2-2, with D perhaps matching TRBD1 (6 bases). The CDR3 consists of 15 residues. Germline V gene sequence: CDR1 SEHNR, CDR2 FQNEAQ (reference sequence). V was trimmed by 3 bases and J by 3 bases, leaving 11 bases between them. The CDR3 protein is CASSLGAGDTGELFF. The CDR3 DNA follows: TGTGCCAGCAGCTTGGGGGCAGGGGACACCGGGGAGCTGTTTTTT.

This clonotype was observed a handful of times. This sequence joins TRBV28 and TRBJ2-1; D is undetermined. Trimming took 2 bases from V and 4 from J, leaving 18 bases between them. The germline gives CDR1 MDHEN, CDR2 SYDVKM. This CDR3 comprises 17 residues. As DNA, the CDR3 is TGTGCCAGCAGTTTAGCTATAGGCTCGATTCTATACAATGAGCAGTTCTTC. Protein sequence: CASSLAIGSILYNEQFF.

In this sample, this clonotype turned up a few times. The chain has TRBV28 and TRBJ2-5, with D maybe TRBD1 (6 bases). Deletions cut 2 bases from V and 2 bases from J, with 9 bases between. CDR1 is MDHEN and CDR2 is SYDVKM in the germline V gene. The CDR3 has 14 amino acids. CDR3 in amino acids: CASSLQDRQETQYF. As DNA, the CDR3 is TGTGCCAGCAGTTTACAGGACAGACAAGAGACCCAGTACTTC.

This clonotype was picked up a small number of times. The J gene is TRBJ2-5, the V gene TRBV15, with D perhaps matching TRBD1 (5 bases). Germline loops: CDR1 LNHNV, CDR2 YYDKDF (reference sequence). Deletions cut 0 bases from V and 5 bases from J, with 10 bases between. The CDR3 has 14 residues. CDR3 in amino acids: CATSRDSGSETQYF. The DNA of the CDR3 is TGTGCCACCAGCAGAGATTCAGGGTCCGAGACCCAGTACTTC.

This sequence joins TRBV7-2 and TRBJ2-6; D uncertain. This CDR3 contains 16 residues. V was shortened by 3 bases and J by 0 bases, with 9 bases between the two germline ends. Germline-derived CDR1 and CDR2 are SGHTA and FQGNSA. The CDR3 spells CASSFFGSSGANVLTF. CDR3 sequence (DNA): TGTGCCAGCAGCTTCTTCGGGTCCTCTGGGGCCAACGTCCTGACTTTC.

This clonotype was counted only a few times. This sequence joins TRBV6-1 and TRBJ1-1; TRBD1 matches 10 bases. Germline V lookup: CDR1 MNHNS, CDR2 SASEGT. The V segment lost 2 bases and the J segment 10 bases; nucleotides outside the gene matches: 10. CDR3 length equals 15 residues. CDR3 protein: CASSEQARQGAGAFF. CDR3 nucleotide sequence: TGTGCCAGCAGTGAACAAGCCCGACAGGGGGCTGGAGCTTTCTTT.

At least ten counts were recorded for this clonotype. The rearrangement joins TRBV12-3 or TRBV12-4 to TRBJ1-5; D is unclear. CDR3 length: 13 residues. V lost 5 bases and J lost 5, with 10 bases in between. This CDR3 is CASSPRPDQPQHF. CDR3 bases: TGTGCCAGCAGTCCGAGACCGGATCAGCCCCAGCATTTT.

This clonotype showed up many times. The chain has TRBV12-3 or TRBV12-4 and TRBJ1-2; 10 bases align to TRBD1. Trimming took 8 bases from V and 4 from J; bases not matched to a gene: 4. The CDR3 has 13 residues. Here the CDR3 reads CASGGQGVYGYTF. CDR3 DNA: TGTGCCAGCGGAGGACAGGGGGTCTATGGCTACACCTTC.

The sample holds a few counts of this clonotype. V gene TRBV16 combines with J gene TRBJ1-2; D perhaps matches TRBD1 (6 bases). The CDR3 sequence is 12 residues long. CDR1 and CDR2 (germline): KGHSY, FQNENV. Deletions cut 3 bases from V and 7 bases from J, with 9 bases between. CDR3 sequence (DNA): TGTGCCAGCAGCCAGGGGGCTTTTGGCTACACCTTC. The encoded protein is CASSQGAFGYTF.

This clonotype was detected only a few times. V is TRBV7-2 and J is TRBJ2-3; no firm D call. This CDR3 spans 14 amino acids. V lost 9 bases and J 0 bases, leaving 13 bases between the germline ends. Per germline, CDR1 SGHTA and CDR2 FQGNSA. CDR3 DNA: TGTGCCAGTCAACCTAACCCTAGCACAGATACGCAGTATTTT. Encoded protein: CASQPNPSTDTQYF.

This clonotype was detected a few times. The V and J genes are TRBV7-6 and TRBJ2-6; possibly TRBD1 or TRBD2 for D (5 bases each). Germline-derived CDR1 and CDR2 are SGHVS and FNYEAQ. Trimming took 2 bases from V and 0 from J, leaving 17 bases between them. The CDR3 extends over 19 amino acids. CDR3 nucleotide sequence: TGTGCCAGCAGCTTATGGGCCGGGACGGGGAGCTCTGGGGCCAACGTCCTGACTTTC. Translating it yields CASSLWAGTGSSGANVLTF.

There are many counts of this clonotype. This sequence joins TRBV6-2 or TRBV6-3 and TRBJ2-3, with unresolved D. The CDR3 has 12 residues. Germline values: CDR1 MNHEY, CDR2 SVGEGT. With 6 bases removed from V and 6 bases from J, the gap between germline ends came to 10 bases. CDR3 sequence: CASSHITDTQYF. The CDR3 bases are TGTGCCAGCAGCCATATCACCGATACGCAGTATTTT.

With respect to this clonotype: A much bigger clone sits one base away, suggesting this may be a read error. The chain recombines TRBV24-1 with TRBJ2-7; a weak D match, TRBD1 (6 bases). V lost 8 bases to trimming and J lost 4 bases, with 14 bases between them. Germline V gives CDR1 KGHDR, CDR2 SFDVKD. This CDR3 contains 13 residues. The CDR3: CATNEGHFYEQYF. The CDR3 bases are TGTGCCACCAATGAGGGACATTTTTACGAGCAGTACTTC.

This clonotype was picked up many times. The chain uses TRBV29-1 and TRBJ2-5, with D possibly TRBD1 on 6 matching bases. This CDR3 is built from 14 residues. Germline V CDR1 and CDR2: SQVTM, ANQGSEA. The ends were cut back, 8 bases at V and 6 bases at J, with 22 bases in the middle. The CDR3 is CSYKQGVDRQTQYF. Written as DNA, the CDR3 is TGCAGCTACAAACAGGGTGTTGATCGACAGACCCAGTACTTC.

This clonotype was seen more than once but under ten times. The chain recombines TRBV6-7 with TRBJ2-3; D may be TRBD1 (6 bases). TRBV6-7 falls under the ORF class, with uncertain function. V was pared by 9 bases and J by 2 bases, with 15 bases between. The CDR3 covers 14 residues. The CDR3 here is CARGQDGVTDTQYF. CDR3 nucleotides: TGTGCCAGGGGACAAGACGGGGTCACAGATACGCAGTATTTT.

Only a few counts were recorded for this clonotype. This sequence joins TRBV5-1 and TRBJ2-2; D call uncertain. CDR1 is SGHRS and CDR2 is YFSETQ in the germline V gene. There are 14 residues in the CDR3. Trimming removed 0 bases at V and 5 bases at J, with 8 bases between. Here the CDR3 reads CASSLDFWTGELFF. CDR3 nucleotides: TGCGCCAGCAGCTTGGATTTTTGGACCGGGGAGCTGTTTTTT.

This clonotype was detected a few times. The rearrangement links TRBV6-1 to TRBJ2-7; 8 bases agree with TRBD2. The CDR3 sequence is 15 residues long. CDR1 and CDR2 from the germline V gene are MNHNS and SASEGT. The V gene end was trimmed by 5 bases and the J gene end by 0 bases; junction bases not matched to a gene: 6. In nucleotides, the CDR3 is TGTGCCAGCAGTCCCAGCGGGGGAAGCTCCTACGAGCAGTACTTC. Translated: CASSPSGGSSYEQYF.